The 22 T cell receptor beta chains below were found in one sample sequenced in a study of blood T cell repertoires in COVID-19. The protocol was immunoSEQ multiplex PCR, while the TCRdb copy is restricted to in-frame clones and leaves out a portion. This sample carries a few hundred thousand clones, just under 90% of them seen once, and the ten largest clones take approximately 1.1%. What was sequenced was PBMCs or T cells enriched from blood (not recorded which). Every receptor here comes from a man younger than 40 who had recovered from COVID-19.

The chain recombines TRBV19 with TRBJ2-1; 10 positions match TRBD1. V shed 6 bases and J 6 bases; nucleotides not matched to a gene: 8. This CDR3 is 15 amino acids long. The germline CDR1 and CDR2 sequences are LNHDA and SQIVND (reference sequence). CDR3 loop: CASSADRGQGNEQFF. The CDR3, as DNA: TGTGCCAGTAGCGCTGACAGGGGGCAGGGCAATGAGCAGTTCTTC.

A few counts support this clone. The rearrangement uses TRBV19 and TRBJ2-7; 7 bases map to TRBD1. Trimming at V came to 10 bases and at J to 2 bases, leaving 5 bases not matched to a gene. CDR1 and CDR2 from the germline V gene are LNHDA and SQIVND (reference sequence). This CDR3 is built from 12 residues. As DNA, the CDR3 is TGTGCCACCCAGGACAGGACCTACGAGCAGTACTTC. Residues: CATQDRTYEQYF.

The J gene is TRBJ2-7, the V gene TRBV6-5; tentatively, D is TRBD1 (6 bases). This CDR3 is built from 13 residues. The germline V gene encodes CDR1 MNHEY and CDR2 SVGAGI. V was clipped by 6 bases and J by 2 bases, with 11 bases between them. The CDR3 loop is CASSITGTYEQYF. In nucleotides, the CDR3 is TGTGCCAGCAGCATAACAGGGACCTACGAGCAGTACTTC.

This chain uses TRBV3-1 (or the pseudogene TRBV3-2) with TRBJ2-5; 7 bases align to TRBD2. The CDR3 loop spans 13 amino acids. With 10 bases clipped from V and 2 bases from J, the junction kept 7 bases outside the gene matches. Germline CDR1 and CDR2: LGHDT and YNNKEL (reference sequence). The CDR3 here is CAIRAGSQETQYF. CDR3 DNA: TGTGCCATTAGAGCGGGGTCTCAAGAGACCCAGTACTTC.

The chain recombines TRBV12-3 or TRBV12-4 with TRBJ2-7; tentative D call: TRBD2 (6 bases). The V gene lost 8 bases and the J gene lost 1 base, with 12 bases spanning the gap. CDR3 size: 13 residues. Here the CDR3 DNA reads TGTGCCAGCGGCTTTGGGACTTCCTACGAGCAGTACTTC. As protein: CASGFGTSYEQYF.

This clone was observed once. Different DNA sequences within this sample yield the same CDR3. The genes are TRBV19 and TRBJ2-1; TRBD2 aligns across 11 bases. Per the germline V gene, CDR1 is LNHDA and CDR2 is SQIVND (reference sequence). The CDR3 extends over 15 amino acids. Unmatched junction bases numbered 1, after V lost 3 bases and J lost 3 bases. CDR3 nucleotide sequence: TGTGCCAGTAGTATTGGGACTAGCGGCTACAATGAGCAGTTCTTC. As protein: CASSIGTSGYNEQFF.

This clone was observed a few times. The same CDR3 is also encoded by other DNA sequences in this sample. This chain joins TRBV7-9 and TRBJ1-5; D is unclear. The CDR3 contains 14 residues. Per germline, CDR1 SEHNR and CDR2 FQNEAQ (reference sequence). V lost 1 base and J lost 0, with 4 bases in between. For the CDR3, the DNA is TGTGCCAGCAGCTTAGGAGCTAGCAATCAGCCCCAGCATTTT. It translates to CASSLGASNQPQHF.

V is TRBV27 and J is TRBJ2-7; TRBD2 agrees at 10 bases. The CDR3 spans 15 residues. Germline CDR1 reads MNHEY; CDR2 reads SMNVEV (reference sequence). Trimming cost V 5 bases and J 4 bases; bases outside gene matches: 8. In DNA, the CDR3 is TGTGCCAGCAGTCCCCACCGGACTAGCGGTTACGAGCAGTACTTC. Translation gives CASSPHRTSGYEQYF.

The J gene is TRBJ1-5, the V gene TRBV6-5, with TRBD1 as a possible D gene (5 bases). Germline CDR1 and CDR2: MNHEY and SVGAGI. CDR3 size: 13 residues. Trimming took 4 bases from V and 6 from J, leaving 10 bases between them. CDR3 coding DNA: TGTGCCAGCAGTTTCCAGGGCACTCAGCCCCAGCATTTT. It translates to CASSFQGTQPQHF.

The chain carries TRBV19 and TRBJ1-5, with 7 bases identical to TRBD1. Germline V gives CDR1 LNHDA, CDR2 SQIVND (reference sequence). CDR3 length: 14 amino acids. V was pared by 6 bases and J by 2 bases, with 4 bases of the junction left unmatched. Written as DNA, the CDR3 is TGTGCCAGTAGACAGGGGTTAGGCAATCAGCCCCAGCATTTT. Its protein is CASRQGLGNQPQHF.

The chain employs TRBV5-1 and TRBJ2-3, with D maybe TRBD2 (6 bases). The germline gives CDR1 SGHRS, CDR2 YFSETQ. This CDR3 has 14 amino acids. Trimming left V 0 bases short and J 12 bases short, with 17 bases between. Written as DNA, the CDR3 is TGCGCCAGCAGCTTGGGCACCGGGAGTCCTATTCAGTATTTT. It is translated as CASSLGTGSPIQYF.

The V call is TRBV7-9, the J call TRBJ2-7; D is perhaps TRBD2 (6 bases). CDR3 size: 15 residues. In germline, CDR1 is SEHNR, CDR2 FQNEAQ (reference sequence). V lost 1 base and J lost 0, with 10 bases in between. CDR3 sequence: CASSLEGGLSYEQYF. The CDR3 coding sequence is TGTGCCAGCAGCTTAGAGGGAGGTCTCTCCTACGAGCAGTACTTC.

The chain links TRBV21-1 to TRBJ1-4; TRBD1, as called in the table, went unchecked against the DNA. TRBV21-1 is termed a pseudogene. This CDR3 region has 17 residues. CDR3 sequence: CASSKGAGTAFNEKLFF. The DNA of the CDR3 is TGTGCCAGCAGCAAAGGGGCAGGGACAGCCTTCAATGAAAAACTGTTTTTT.

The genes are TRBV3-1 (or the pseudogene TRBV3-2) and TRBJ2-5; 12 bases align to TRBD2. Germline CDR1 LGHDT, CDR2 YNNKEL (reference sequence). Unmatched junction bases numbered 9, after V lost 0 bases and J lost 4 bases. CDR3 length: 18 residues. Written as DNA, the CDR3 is TGTGCCAGCAGCCAAGATCTCCCCCTGACTAGCGGGGGAGAGACCCAGTACTTC. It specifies CASSQDLPLTSGGETQYF.

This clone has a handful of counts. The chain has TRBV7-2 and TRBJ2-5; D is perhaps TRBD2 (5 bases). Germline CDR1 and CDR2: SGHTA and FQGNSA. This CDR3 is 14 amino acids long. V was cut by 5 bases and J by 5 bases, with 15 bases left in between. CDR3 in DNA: TGTGCCAGCAGCCGTAGTCGGGGTTTGGAGACCCAGTACTTC. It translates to CASSRSRGLETQYF. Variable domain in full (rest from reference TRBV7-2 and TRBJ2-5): GAGVSQSPSNKVTEKGKDVELRCDPISGHTALYWYRQSLGQGLEFLIYFQGNSAPDKSGLPSDRFSAERTGGSVSTLTIQRTQQEDSAVYLCASSRSRGLETQYFGPGTRLLVL.

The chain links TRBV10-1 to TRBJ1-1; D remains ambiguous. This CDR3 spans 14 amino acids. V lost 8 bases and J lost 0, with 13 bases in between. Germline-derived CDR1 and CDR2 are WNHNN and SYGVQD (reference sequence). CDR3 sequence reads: CASPQVGLNTEAFF. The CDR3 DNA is TGCGCCAGCCCTCAGGTAGGCCTGAACACTGAAGCTTTCTTT.

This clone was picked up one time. The CDR3 sequence: CASLLGSEQFF. CDR3 DNA: TGTGCCAGTTTACTAGGGTCGGAGCAGTTCTTC. The rearrangement links TRBV19 to TRBJ2-1; tentative D call: TRBD2 (5 bases). CDR1 is LNHDA and CDR2 is SQIVND in the germline V gene (reference sequence). Between the trimmed V and J ends, which lost 8 bases and 10 bases, there was a span of 12 bases. CDR3 length: 11 amino acids.

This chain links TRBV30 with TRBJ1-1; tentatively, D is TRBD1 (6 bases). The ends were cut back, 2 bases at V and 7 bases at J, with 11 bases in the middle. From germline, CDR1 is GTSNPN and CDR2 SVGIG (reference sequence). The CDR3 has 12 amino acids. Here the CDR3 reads CAWSPGHNEAFF. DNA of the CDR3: TGTGCCTGGAGTCCGGGACATAATGAAGCTTTCTTT. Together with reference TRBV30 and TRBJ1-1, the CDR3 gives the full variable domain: SQTIHQWPATLVQPVGSPLSLECTVEGTSNPNLYWYRQAAGRGLQLLFYSVGIGQISSEVPQNLSASRPQDRQFILSSKKLLLSDSGFYLCAWSPGHNEAFFGQGTRLTVV.

CDR3 in amino acids: CASSNRVRETQYF. The CDR3, as DNA: TGTGCCAGTAGTAACAGGGTCAGAGAGACCCAGTACTTC. This chain joins TRBV19 and TRBJ2-5; a weak D match, TRBD1 (6 bases). Trimming pared 4 bases from V and 4 bases from J, leaving 10 bases between. The CDR3 runs 13 residues. CDR1 is LNHDA, CDR2 SQIVND, per germline (reference sequence).

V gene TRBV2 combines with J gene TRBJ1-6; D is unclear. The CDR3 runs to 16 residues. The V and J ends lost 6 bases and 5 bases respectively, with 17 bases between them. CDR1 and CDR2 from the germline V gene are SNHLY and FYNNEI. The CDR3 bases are TGTGCCAGCAGATTGCTAGCGTCAGCCGATAATTCACCCCTCCACTTT. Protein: CASRLLASADNSPLHF.

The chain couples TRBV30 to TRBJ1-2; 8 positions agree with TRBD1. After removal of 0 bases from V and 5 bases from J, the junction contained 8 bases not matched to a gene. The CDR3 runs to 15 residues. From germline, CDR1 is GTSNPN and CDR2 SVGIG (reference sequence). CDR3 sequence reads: CAWSVRDRGVYGYTF. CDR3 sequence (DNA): TGTGCCTGGAGTGTACGTGACAGGGGCGTTTATGGCTACACCTTC.

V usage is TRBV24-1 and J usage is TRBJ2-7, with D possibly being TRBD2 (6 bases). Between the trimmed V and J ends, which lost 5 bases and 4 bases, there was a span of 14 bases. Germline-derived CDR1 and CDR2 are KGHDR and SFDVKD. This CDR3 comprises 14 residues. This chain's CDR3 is CATSGAGDLYEQYF. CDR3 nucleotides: TGTGCCACCAGTGGAGCCGGGGACTTATACGAGCAGTACTTC.